This TCR beta chain was sequenced during a study of memory CD8 T cells in hepatitis C reinfection. The overall study: After reinfection, a couple of primary-infection resolvers became chronically infected.

Germline CDR1 and CDR2: GTSNPN and SVGIG (reference sequence). This CDR3 contains 14 residues. V lost 1 base and J 4 bases, leaving 11 bases between the germline ends. Data came from immunoSEQ multiplex PCR; TCRdb stores just in-frame clones and leaves some out. The table records roughly 43,000 clones, over 75% of them present only once. Points on this clone: Its specificity is not known.

Study-level findings and limits: Roughly five donors were too few for definitive public clonotype conclusions.

This sample's time point: peak reinfection, 3 to 8 weeks after reinfection detection. No in vitro expansion preceded TCR sequencing of the sorted cells. At all three reinfection time points, viable CD3+ CD8+ CD45RO- cells from two donors served as controls. The rearrangement links TRBV30 to TRBJ2-1, with a weak D call TRBD2 (5 bases). This sequence originates from a man aged 18 to 35 with hepatitis C virus infection. Sequencing input: naive CD8+ T cells sorted from blood. CDR3 nucleotides: TGTGCCTGGAGTGACCGGGCGGGTTACAATGAGCAGTTCTTC. It specifies CAWSDRAGYNEQFF.